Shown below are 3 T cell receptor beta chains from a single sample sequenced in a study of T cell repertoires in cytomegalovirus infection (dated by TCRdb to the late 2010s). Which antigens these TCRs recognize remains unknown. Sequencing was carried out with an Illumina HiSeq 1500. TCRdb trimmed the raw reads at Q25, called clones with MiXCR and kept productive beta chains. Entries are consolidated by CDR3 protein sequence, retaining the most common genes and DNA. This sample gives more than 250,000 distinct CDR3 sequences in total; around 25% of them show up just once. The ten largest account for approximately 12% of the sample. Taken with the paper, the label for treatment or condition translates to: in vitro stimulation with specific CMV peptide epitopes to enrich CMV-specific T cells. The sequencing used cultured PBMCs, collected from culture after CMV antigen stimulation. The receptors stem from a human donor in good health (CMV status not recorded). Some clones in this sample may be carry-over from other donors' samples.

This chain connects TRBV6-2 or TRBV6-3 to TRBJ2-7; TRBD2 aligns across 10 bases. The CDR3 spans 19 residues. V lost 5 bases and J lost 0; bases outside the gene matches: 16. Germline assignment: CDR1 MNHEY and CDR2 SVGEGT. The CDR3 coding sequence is TGTGCCAGCAGTGGAGGAAGGACTAGCGGAAGGTACAGCTCCTACGAGCAGTACTTC. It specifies CASSGGRTSGRYSSYEQYF.

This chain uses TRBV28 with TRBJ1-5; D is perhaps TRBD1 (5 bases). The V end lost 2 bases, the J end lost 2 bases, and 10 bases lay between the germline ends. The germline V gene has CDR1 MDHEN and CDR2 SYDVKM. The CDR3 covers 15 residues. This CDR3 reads CASSLTGPRNQPQHF. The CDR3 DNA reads TGTGCCAGCAGTTTAACAGGCCCCCGCAATCAGCCCCAGCATTTT.

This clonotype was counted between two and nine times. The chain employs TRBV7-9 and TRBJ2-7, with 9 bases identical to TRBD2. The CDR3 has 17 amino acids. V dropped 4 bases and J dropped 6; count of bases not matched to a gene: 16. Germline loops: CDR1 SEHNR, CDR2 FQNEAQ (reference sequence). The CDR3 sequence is CASSSFRAGGIFPEQYF. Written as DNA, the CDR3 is TGTGCCAGCAGCTCATTTCGCGCGGGAGGGATTTTTCCCGAGCAGTACTTC.